These 21 T cell receptor beta chains originate from one sample sequenced in a study of blood T cell repertoires in COVID-19. Produced via immunoSEQ multiplex PCR; TCRdb's table is partial and in-frame only. The data hold about 400,000 clones, with around nine tenths observed a single time. The sample was PBMCs or T cells enriched from blood (not recorded which). The source is a woman aged 45-60 years who had recovered from COVID-19.

The genes are TRBV2 and TRBJ2-7; 9 bases are shared with TRBD1. The ends lost 7 bases at V and 0 bases at J; junction bases unmatched: 10. The CDR3 extends over 16 amino acids. Germline CDR1 reads SNHLY; CDR2 reads FYNNEI. CDR3: CASKPIQGASSYEQYF. The CDR3 DNA is TGTGCCAGCAAACCCATACAGGGGGCTAGCTCCTACGAGCAGTACTTC. The variable domain in full, with the rest retrieved from reference TRBV2 and TRBJ2-7, is EPEVTQTPSHQVTQMGQEVILRCVPISNHLYFYWYRQILGQKVEFLVSFYNNEISEKSEIFDDQFSVERPDGSNFTLKIRSTKLEDSAMYFCASKPIQGASSYEQYFGPGTRLTVT.

The chain employs TRBV4-1 and TRBJ1-6; the match to TRBD1 covers 7 bases. Germline CDR1 and CDR2: MGHRA and YSYEKL. This CDR3 is built from 20 residues. V shed 1 base and J 7 bases; nucleotides not matched to a gene: 19. This chain's CDR3 is CASSQVEVGVGTVQNSPLHF. DNA of the CDR3: TGCGCCAGCAGCCAAGTGGAGGTTGGGGTAGGGACAGTGCAAAATTCACCCCTCCACTTT.

The chain has TRBV5-1 and TRBJ2-1; D perhaps matches TRBD2 (6 bases). The CDR3 contains 17 residues. Germline assignment: CDR1 SGHRS and CDR2 YFSETQ. V lost 1 base and J lost 5, with 19 bases in between. The CDR3 sequence is CASSLSRGSPTNNEQFF. CDR3 DNA sequence: TGCGCCAGCAGCTTGTCTCGGGGGTCCCCAACCAACAATGAGCAGTTCTTC. The full variable domain, completed using reference TRBV5-1 and TRBJ2-1, is KAGVTQTPRYLIKTRGQQVTLSCSPISGHRSVSWYQQTPGQGLQFLFEYFSETQRNKGNFPGRFSGRQFSNSRSEMNVSTLELGDSALYLCASSLSRGSPTNNEQFFGPGTRLTVL.

The chain employs TRBV7-9 and TRBJ1-1, with D perhaps TRBD1 (5 bases). The ends were cut back, 2 bases at V and 11 bases at J, with 18 bases in the middle. Germline lookup yields CDR1 SEHNR and CDR2 FQNEAQ (reference sequence). This CDR3 has 14 residues. CDR3 nucleotides: TGTGCCAGCAGCTTACCCAAGACAGACCTTGGGGCTTTCTTT. It codes for CASSLPKTDLGAFF.

The J gene is TRBJ1-5, the V gene TRBV7-9; possibly TRBD1 for D (5 bases). Looked up from germline, CDR1 is SEHNR and CDR2 is FQNEAQ (reference sequence). V lost 1 base and J lost 5, with 12 bases in between. The CDR3 has 15 residues. In DNA form, the CDR3 reads TGTGCCAGCAGCTTAGTTTCAGGGTCACATCAGCCCCAGCATTTT. Its translation is CASSLVSGSHQPQHF. The full variable domain, rest sourced from reference TRBV7-9 and TRBJ1-5, is DTGVSQNPRHKITKRGQNVTFRCDPISEHNRLYWYRQTLGQGPEFLTYFQNEAQLEKSRLLSDRFSAERPKGSFSTLEIQRTEQGDSAMYLCASSLVSGSHQPQHFGDGTRLSIL.

The chain combines TRBV4-1 with TRBJ2-2, with TRBD1 identical over 7 bases. Germline assignment: CDR1 MGHRA and CDR2 YSYEKL. The CDR3 loop spans 16 amino acids. The trim removed 2 bases at V and 0 bases at J, leaving 3 bases unmatched. CDR3 sequence: CASSQSGQSNTGELFF. The DNA for the CDR3 is TGCGCCAGCAGCCAATCGGGACAGTCGAACACCGGGGAGCTGTTTTTT.

V and J are TRBV21-1 and TRBJ2-5; the table's D gene call, TRBD1, was not cross checked with the DNA. TRBV21-1 has pseudogene status. This CDR3 contains 14 residues. CDR3 residues: CASSNQGVGETQYF. The CDR3 bases are TGTGCCAGCAGCAATCAGGGGGTCGGGGAGACCCAGTACTTC.

The V and J genes are TRBV5-5 and TRBJ1-6; 8 bases match TRBD1. V gave up 4 bases and J gave up 10 bases; unmatched junction bases: 4. The CDR3 totals 13 residues. CDR1 and CDR2 from the germline V gene are SGHKS and YYEKEE (reference sequence). The CDR3 DNA follows: TGTGCCAGCAGCCCGGACAGGGACTCACCCCTCCACTTT. Translating gives CASSPDRDSPLHF.

This rearrangement joins TRBV28 to TRBJ1-6; the D is unclear. The CDR3 runs 15 residues. V gave up 5 bases and J gave up 8 bases, with 16 bases separating them. Germline V CDR1 and CDR2: MDHEN, SYDVKM. The CDR3 DNA follows: TGTGCCAGCAGTGTTCTTCAGGTGGGAGATTCACCCCTCCACTTT. Translation gives CASSVLQVGDSPLHF.

V is TRBV27 and J is TRBJ2-7, with 7 bases matching TRBD2. The V segment lost 2 bases and the J segment 0 bases; nucleotides outside the gene matches: 4. The CDR3 length is 15 residues. CDR1 and CDR2 (germline): MNHEY, SMNVEV (reference sequence). The DNA for the CDR3 is TGTGCCAGCAGTTTAAGCGGCGGGAGCTCCTACGAGCAGTACTTC. As protein: CASSLSGGSSYEQYF.

The chain recombines TRBV20-1 with TRBJ1-2; no clear D. Germline V CDR1 and CDR2: DFQATT, SNEGSKA (reference sequence). Trimming cost V 1 base and J 8 bases, with 8 bases left between them. This CDR3 region has 11 residues. CDR3 residues: CSARVVSGYTF. The CDR3 coding sequence is TGCAGTGCTAGAGTTGTAAGCGGCTACACCTTC.

The genes are TRBV4-3 and TRBJ2-2; D perhaps matches TRBD1 (5 bases). Germline loops: CDR1 LGHNA, CDR2 YSLEER. The CDR3 spans 16 residues. Trimming left V 0 bases short and J 6 bases short, with 14 bases between. The CDR3 nucleotides read TGCGCCAGCAGCCAAGATAGGACCCCCAGGGCCGGGGAGCTGTTTTTT. Protein product: CASSQDRTPRAGELFF.

The gene calls are TRBV5-5 and TRBJ1-3; tentative D call: TRBD1 (5 bases). The V end was cut by 4 bases, the J end by 0 bases, with 17 bases between. CDR1 and CDR2 from the germline V gene are SGHKS and YYEKEE (reference sequence). The CDR3 length is 17 residues. The CDR3 nucleotides are TGTGCCAGCAGCCCGGAAGGGGTGGGCAACTCTGGAAACACCATATATTTT. Residues: CASSPEGVGNSGNTIYF.

This clone was counted at least ten times. The V and J genes are TRBV4-3 and TRBJ2-2; 8 bases agree with TRBD2. The CDR3 runs to 14 residues. Losses at the gene ends were 4 bases for V and 3 bases for J; bases not matched to a gene: 1. CDR1 LGHNA and CDR2 YSLEER come from the germline V gene. CDR3 in amino acids: CASSPGLDTGELFF. The CDR3 bases are TGCGCCAGCAGCCCGGGACTAGACACCGGGGAGCTGTTTTTT.

This clone was picked up one time. The rearrangement joins TRBV5-1 to TRBJ2-5, with 9 bases lining up with TRBD1. Germline CDR1 reads SGHRS; CDR2 reads YFSETQ. V shed 4 bases and J 4 bases; nucleotides not matched to a gene: 11. The CDR3 has 16 residues. As DNA, the CDR3 is TGCGCCAGCAGCGCCGTACAGGGGGCGACATCAGAGACCCAGTACTTC. Protein product: CASSAVQGATSETQYF. Variable domain in full (rest from reference TRBV5-1 and TRBJ2-5): KAGVTQTPRYLIKTRGQQVTLSCSPISGHRSVSWYQQTPGQGLQFLFEYFSETQRNKGNFPGRFSGRQFSNSRSEMNVSTLELGDSALYLCASSAVQGATSETQYFGPGTRLLVL.

This chain uses TRBV4-2 with TRBJ2-2; 7 bases match TRBD2. Unmatched junction bases numbered 11, after V lost 3 bases and J lost 4 bases. The CDR3 runs to 17 residues. The germline V gene encodes CDR1 LGHNA and CDR2 YNFKEQ. CDR3 coding DNA: TGTGCCAGCAGCCAGGAACTAGCGAGGGAACGCACCGGGGAGCTGTTTTTT. Residues: CASSQELARERTGELFF.

A word on this clone: The junction does not match germline at one end; this may be a read error. CDR3 region: CASSVGQGSAGELFF. For the CDR3, the DNA is TGTGCTAGCAGCGTAGGGCAGGGGTCGGCCGGGGAGCTGTTTTTT. The chain couples TRBV7-7 to TRBJ2-2; D might be TRBD1 (6 bases). Germline values: CDR1 SSHAT, CDR2 FNYEAQ (reference sequence). The length of the CDR3 is 15 residues.

V usage is TRBV7-2 and J usage is TRBJ2-1, with D unclear. The V and J ends lost 2 bases and 3 bases respectively, with 5 bases between them. This CDR3 has 13 residues. Looked up from germline, CDR1 is SGHTA and CDR2 is FQGNSA. CDR3 bases: TGTGCCAGCAGCTTACAGCGCTACAATGAGCAGTTCTTC. This encodes CASSLQRYNEQFF. Using reference TRBV7-2 and TRBJ2-1 for the parts outside the CDR3, the full variable domain is GAGVSQSPSNKVTEKGKDVELRCDPISGHTALYWYRQSLGQGLEFLIYFQGNSAPDKSGLPSDRFSAERTGGSVSTLTIQRTQQEDSAVYLCASSLQRYNEQFFGPGTRLTVL.

This clone appeared once. The chain has TRBV7-2 and TRBJ1-3; D might be TRBD1 (5 bases). The CDR3 length is 14 residues. Germline assignment: CDR1 SGHTA and CDR2 FQGNSA. Trimming pared 5 bases from V and 4 bases from J, leaving 12 bases between. CDR3 loop: CASSPGTTGNTIYF. The CDR3, as DNA: TGTGCCAGCAGCCCCGGGACTACCGGAAACACCATATATTTT.

The chain couples TRBV20-1 to TRBJ2-7; the match to TRBD2 covers 9 bases. Germline V CDR1 and CDR2: DFQATT, SNEGSKA (reference sequence). Losses at the gene ends were 3 bases for V and 3 bases for J; bases not matched to a gene: 3. The CDR3 loop spans 13 amino acids. CDR3 loop: CSASFSGGYEQYF. The CDR3 nucleotides are TGCAGTGCTAGTTTTAGCGGGGGCTACGAGCAGTACTTC.

This clone showed up just once. The gene calls are TRBV9 and TRBJ1-2; TRBD1 is a possible D gene (5 bases). Germline V lookup: CDR1 SGDLS, CDR2 YYNGEE. Trimming shortened V by 0 bases and J by 8 bases, and 17 bases separated the two germline ends. This CDR3 comprises 15 residues. Written as DNA, the CDR3 is TGTGCCAGCAGCGTAGCGGGCGCGGGGCTAGGCGGCTACACCTTC. Its protein is CASSVAGAGLGGYTF.